This T cell receptor (beta chain) was observed in a study of T cell repertoires in cytomegalovirus infection. At the level of the study: Selection of CMV epitopes for the study included recently identified HLA-C-restricted and well-studied HLA-B-restricted ones.

V lost 4 bases to trimming and J lost 0 bases, with 10 bases between them. This CDR3 region has 15 residues. Germline assignment: CDR1 SEHNR and CDR2 FQNEAQ (reference sequence). This clonotype showed up just a few times. Its antigen is unidentified. TCRdb independently ran MiXCR on the reads; one entry per CDR3 protein. The data show around 770,000 distinct CDR3 sequences, under 35% seen once. This receptor was obtained from a human donor in good health (CMV status not recorded). Some clones in this sample may be carry-over from other donors' samples. Sample: cultured CD8+ T cells from PBMCs, taken from culture after CMV antigen stimulation. The chain combines TRBV7-9 with TRBJ2-1; weak D call: TRBD2 (6 bases). This CDR3 is CASSSDYFSYNEQFF. The CDR3 DNA reads TGTGCCAGCAGCTCGGACTATTTCTCCTACAATGAGCAGTTCTTC.